The subject of this entry is one T cell receptor beta chain. Which antigen it targets is not known. The input lacks base qualities; no much larger clone sits a single base away. TCRbeta CDR3 regions were amplified from genomic DNA by means of the immunoSEQ Assay, a bias-controlled multiplex PCR. Processing in the source paper ran as follows. Within the assay, amplification of reference gene primers was used to estimate how many nucleated cells each sample contained. Sequence reads were collapsed and filtered to measure the absolute abundance of every unique TCRbeta CDR3 rearrangement. For each sample, productive Simpson clonality was calculated by taking the square root of Simpson's diversity index across productive rearrangements. The table was pulled from immuneACCESS by TCRdb, which kept in-frame rearrangements only. Such tables lose some clones; where checked, under half of the loss comes from unresolved V genes, and the rest has no known cause. V, J and clone size were drawn from that table, and D and trimming were deduced from the DNA. The sample includes approximately 390,000 clones, with roughly 89% observed a single time. The top ten clones comprise roughly a tenth of the sample.

Participants in the prospective study were enrolled through a virtual design, were aged roughly 18 to 100 years, and lived in 20 to 30 United States geographic areas. To assign participants to cohorts, the prospective study relied on clinical history that participants themselves reported in a screening survey and a study questionnaire. ImmuneRACE Cohort 3 recovered participants were defined by two consecutive negative NP/OP PCR tests, healthcare professional clearance, or symptom resolution. Each participant in the prospective study had whole blood, serum and a nasopharyngeal or oropharyngeal swab collected by mobile phlebotomists. Prospective study participants could optionally give additional blood draws and questionnaires over an approximately two-month period. Blood samples from the prospective study were shipped frozen or at room temperature prior to DNA extraction. There are 14 amino acids in the CDR3, from cysteine to phenylalanine inclusive. Only the CDR3 DNA is retained, 42 bases long and in frame from the first base. The germline V gene encodes CDR1 PRHDT and CDR2 FYEKMQ (reference sequence). Clipping removes 5 bases from V and 3 bases from J, with 7 as the unmatched junction base count.

These data are taken from a study of blood T cell repertoires in COVID-19 (dated by TCRdb to about 2020). With respect to the entire study: Samples covering the acute and convalescent phases of COVID-19 were provided by collaborators in the United States, Italy and Spain. The prospective study material was composed of cDNA or gDNA derived from T cells, B-cell-depleted T cells, or PBMCs. Subjects who had been exposed to COVID-19, were actively infected with it, or had recovered from it provided the deeply sampled blood TCRbeta repertoires that made up the dataset. The repertoires were made available in a free public database intended to serve as a resource for research on the immune response to SARS-CoV-2. Samples came from the ongoing ImmuneRACE study (first 160 participants) plus 1,254 subjects from 6 global collaborators. The sample metadata nearly always contained a de-identified subject ID, COVID-19 status, age in years and sex. Where available, HLA class I and class II types were obtained from metadata supplied by the sample provider rather than from assay-based typing.

The research as a whole found: How much clinical and demographic metadata was included differed by source and by participant, and the metadata was provided uncurated.

The chain employs TRBV13 and TRBJ2-7, with 7 bases aligning to TRBD2. Sequencing was carried out using PBMCs or T cells enriched from blood (not recorded which). The TCR was taken from a woman between 45 and 60 years old who had recovered from COVID-19. The bases are TGTGCCAGCAGCCGCAGCGGGACCCTCTACGAGCAGTACTTC. Its translation is CASSRSGTLYEQYF. Joined to the reference TRBV13 and TRBJ2-7 proteins, this CDR3 gives the full variable domain: AAGVIQSPRHLIKEKRETATLKCYPIPRHDTVYWYQQGPGQDPQFLISFYEKMQSDKGSIPDRFSAQQFSDYHSELNMSSLELGDSALYFCASSRSGTLYEQYFGPGTRLTVT.